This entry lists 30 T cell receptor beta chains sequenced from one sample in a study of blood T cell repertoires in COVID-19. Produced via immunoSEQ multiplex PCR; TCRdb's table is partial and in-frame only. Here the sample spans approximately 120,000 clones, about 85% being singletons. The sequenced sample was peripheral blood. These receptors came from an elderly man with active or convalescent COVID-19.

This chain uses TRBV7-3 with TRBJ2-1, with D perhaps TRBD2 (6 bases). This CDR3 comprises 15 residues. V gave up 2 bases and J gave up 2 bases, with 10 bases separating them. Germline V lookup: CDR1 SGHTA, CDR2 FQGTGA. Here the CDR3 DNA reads TGTGCCAGCAGCTTAGAGCGGGTTACCTACAATGAGCAGTTCTTC. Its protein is CASSLERVTYNEQFF.

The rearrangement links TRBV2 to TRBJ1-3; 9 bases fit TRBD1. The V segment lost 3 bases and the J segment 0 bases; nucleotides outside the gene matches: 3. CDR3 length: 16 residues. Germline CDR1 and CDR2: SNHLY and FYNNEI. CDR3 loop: CASSEGQGISGNTIYF. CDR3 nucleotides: TGTGCCAGCAGTGAGGGACAGGGAATCTCTGGAAACACCATATATTTT.

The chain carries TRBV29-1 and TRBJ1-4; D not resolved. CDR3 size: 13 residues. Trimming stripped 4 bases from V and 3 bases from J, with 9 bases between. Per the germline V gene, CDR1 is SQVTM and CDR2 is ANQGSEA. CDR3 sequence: CSVVVVANEKLFF. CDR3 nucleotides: TGCAGCGTTGTAGTGGTGGCTAATGAAAAACTGTTTTTT.

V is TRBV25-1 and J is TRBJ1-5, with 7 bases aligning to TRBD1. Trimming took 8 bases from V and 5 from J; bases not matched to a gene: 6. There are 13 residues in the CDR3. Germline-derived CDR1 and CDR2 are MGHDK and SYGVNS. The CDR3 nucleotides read TGTGCCAGCTCACAGGGGAAATATCAGCCCCAGCATTTT. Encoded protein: CASSQGKYQPQHF.

This CDR3 reads CSASSGTGPSEQYF. Here the CDR3 DNA reads TGCAGTGCTAGTAGCGGGACAGGGCCCTCCGAGCAGTACTTC. V is TRBV20-1 and J is TRBJ2-7; TRBD1 is a possible D gene (9 bases). V shed 3 bases and J shed 6 bases, with 18 bases lying between them. Germline loops: CDR1 DFQATT, CDR2 SNEGSKA (reference sequence). The CDR3 extends over 14 amino acids.

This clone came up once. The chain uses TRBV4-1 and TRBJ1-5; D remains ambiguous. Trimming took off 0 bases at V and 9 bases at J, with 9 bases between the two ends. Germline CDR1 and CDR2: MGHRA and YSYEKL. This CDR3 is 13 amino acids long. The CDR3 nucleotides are TGCGCCAGCAGCCAAGATACAGCGGGGCCCCAGCATTTT. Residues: CASSQDTAGPQHF.

The CDR3 here is CASSATAPGTQYF. Here the CDR3 DNA reads TGTGCCAGCAGCGCCACGGCCCCAGGGACCCAGTACTTC. The chain uses TRBV9 and TRBJ2-5; D uncertain. The V gene's germline CDR1 is SGDLS and CDR2 YYNGEE. V was pared by 3 bases and J by 7 bases, with 13 bases between. This CDR3 comprises 13 residues.

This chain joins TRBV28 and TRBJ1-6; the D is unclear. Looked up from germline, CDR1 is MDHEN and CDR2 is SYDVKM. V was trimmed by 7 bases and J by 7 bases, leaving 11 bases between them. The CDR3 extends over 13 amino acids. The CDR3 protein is CASIPDLNSPLHF. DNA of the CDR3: TGTGCCAGCATCCCCGACTTAAATTCACCCCTCCACTTT.

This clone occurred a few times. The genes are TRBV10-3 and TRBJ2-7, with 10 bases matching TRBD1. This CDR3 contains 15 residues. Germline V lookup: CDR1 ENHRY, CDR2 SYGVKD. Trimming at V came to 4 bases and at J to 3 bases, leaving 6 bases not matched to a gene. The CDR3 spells CAISAGTGDFYEQYF. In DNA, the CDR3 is TGTGCCATCAGTGCCGGGACAGGGGACTTCTACGAGCAGTACTTC.

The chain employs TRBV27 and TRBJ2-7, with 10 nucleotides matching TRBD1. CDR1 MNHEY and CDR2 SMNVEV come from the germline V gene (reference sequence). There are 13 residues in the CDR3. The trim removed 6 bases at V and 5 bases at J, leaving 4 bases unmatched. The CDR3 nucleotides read TGTGCCAGCAGCGAGACAGGGGGCGACGAGCAGTACTTC. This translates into CASSETGGDEQYF.

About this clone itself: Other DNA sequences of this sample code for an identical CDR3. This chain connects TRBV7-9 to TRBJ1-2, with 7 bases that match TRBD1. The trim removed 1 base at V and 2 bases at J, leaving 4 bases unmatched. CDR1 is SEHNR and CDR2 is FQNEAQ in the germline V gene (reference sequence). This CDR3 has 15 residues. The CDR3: CASSLGQGGNYGYTF. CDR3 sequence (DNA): TGTGCCAGCAGCTTAGGACAGGGAGGCAACTATGGCTACACCTTC.

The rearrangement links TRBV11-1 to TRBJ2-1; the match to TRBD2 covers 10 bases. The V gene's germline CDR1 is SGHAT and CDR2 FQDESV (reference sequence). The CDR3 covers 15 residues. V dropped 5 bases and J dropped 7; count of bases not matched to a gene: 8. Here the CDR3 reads CASSLGLARGNEQFF. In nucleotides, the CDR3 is TGTGCCAGCAGCCTGGGACTAGCGAGGGGAAATGAGCAGTTCTTC.

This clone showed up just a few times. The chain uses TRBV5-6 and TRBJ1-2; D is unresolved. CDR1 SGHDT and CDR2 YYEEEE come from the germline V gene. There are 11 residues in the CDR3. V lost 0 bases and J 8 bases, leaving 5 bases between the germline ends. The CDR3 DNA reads TGTGCCAGCAGCTTGGACCTAGGCTACACCTTC. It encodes CASSLDLGYTF.

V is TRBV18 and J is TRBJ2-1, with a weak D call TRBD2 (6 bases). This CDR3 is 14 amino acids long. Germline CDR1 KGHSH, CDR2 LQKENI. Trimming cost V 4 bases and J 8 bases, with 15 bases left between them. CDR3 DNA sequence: TGTGCCAGCTCACTCGGGAGAGGTATAGATGAGCAGTTCTTC. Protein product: CASSLGRGIDEQFF.

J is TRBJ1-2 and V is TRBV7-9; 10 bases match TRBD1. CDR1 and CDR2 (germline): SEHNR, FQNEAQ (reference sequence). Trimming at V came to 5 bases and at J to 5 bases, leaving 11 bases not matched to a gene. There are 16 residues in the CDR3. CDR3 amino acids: CASSELRDRGRYGYTF. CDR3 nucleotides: TGTGCCAGCAGCGAACTGAGGGACAGGGGTAGATATGGCTACACCTTC.

The CDR3 loop reads CASSQDLTNTQYF. The CDR3 DNA is TGCGCCAGCAGCCAAGATTTGACAAATACGCAGTATTTT. This sequence joins TRBV4-1 and TRBJ2-3; D remains ambiguous. Germline values: CDR1 MGHRA, CDR2 YSYEKL. This CDR3 has 13 residues. V lost 0 bases and J lost 7, with 8 bases in between.

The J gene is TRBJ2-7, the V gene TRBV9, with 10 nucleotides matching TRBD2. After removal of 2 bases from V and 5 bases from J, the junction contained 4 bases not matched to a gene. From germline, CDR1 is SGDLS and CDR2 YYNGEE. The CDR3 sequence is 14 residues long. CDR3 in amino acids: CASSVSGTSDEQYF. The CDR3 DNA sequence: TGTGCCAGCAGCGTCTCCGGGACTAGCGACGAGCAGTACTTC. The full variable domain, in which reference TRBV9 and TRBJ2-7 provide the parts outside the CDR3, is DSGVTQTPKHLITATGQRVTLRCSPRSGDLSVYWYQQSLDQGLQFLIQYYNGEERAKGNILERFSAQQFPDLHSELNLSSLELGDSALYFCASSVSGTSDEQYFGPGTRLTVT.

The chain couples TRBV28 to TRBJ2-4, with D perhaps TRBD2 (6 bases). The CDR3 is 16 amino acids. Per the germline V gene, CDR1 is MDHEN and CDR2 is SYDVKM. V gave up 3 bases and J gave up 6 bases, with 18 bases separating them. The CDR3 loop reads CASSFGSALGGNIQYF. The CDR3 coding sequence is TGTGCCAGCAGTTTCGGTTCGGCCCTGGGGGGAAACATTCAGTACTTC.

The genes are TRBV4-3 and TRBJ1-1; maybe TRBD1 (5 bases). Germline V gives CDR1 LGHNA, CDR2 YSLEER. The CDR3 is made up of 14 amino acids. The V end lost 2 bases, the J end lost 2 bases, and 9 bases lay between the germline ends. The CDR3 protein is CASSQQDSNTEAFF. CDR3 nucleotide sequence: TGCGCCAGCAGCCAACAAGACAGCAACACTGAAGCTTTCTTT.

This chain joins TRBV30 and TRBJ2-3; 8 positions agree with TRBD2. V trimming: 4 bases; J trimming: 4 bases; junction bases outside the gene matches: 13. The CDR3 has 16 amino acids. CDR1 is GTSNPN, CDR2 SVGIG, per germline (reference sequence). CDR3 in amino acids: CAWMGGGLGSPDTQYF. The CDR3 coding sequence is TGTGCCTGGATGGGAGGGGGACTAGGCTCGCCAGATACGCAGTATTTT.

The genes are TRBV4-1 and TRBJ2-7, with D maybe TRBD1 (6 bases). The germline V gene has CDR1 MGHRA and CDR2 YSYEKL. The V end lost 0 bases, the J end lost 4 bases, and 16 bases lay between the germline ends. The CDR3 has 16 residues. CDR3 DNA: TGCGCCAGCAGCCAAGATCTGGCAGGGGCAAGTTACGAGCAGTACTTC. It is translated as CASSQDLAGASYEQYF.

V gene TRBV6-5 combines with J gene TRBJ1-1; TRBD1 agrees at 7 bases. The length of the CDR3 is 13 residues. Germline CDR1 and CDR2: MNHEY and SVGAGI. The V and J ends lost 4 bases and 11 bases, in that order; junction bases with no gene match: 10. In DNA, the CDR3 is TGTGCCAGCAGTTCAACAGGGGCCCTGGGGGCTTTCTTT. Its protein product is CASSSTGALGAFF.

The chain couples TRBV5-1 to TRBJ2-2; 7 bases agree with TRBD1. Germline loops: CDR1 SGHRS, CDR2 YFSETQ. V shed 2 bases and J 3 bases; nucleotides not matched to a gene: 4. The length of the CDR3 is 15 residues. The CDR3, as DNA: TGCGCCAGCAGCTTCGGACAGGCTTACACCGGGGAGCTGTTTTTT. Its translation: CASSFGQAYTGELFF.

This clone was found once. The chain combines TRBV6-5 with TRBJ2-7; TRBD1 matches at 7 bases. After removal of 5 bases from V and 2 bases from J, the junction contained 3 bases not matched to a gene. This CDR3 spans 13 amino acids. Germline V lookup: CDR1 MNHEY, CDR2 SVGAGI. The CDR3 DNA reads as TGTGCCAGCAGTCCACAGGGGACCTACGAGCAGTACTTC. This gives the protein CASSPQGTYEQYF.

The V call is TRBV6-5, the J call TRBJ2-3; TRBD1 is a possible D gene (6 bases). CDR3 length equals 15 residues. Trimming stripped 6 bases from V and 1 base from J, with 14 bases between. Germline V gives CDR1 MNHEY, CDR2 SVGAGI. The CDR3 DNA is TGTGCCAGCAGCGACATCAGGGGACGCACAGATACGCAGTATTTT. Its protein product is CASSDIRGRTDTQYF.

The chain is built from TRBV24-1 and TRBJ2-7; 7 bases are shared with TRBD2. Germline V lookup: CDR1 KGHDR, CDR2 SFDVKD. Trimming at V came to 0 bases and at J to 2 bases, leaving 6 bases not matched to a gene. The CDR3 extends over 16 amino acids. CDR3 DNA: TGTGCCACCAGTGATTTGCCCAGGGAGGGCCCCTACGAGCAGTACTTC. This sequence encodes CATSDLPREGPYEQYF.

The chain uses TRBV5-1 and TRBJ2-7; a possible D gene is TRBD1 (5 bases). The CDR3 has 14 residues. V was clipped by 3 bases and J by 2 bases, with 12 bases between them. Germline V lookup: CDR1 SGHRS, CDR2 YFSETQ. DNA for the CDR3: TGCGCCAGCAGCTGGGAAACAGGCCCCTACGAGCAGTACTTC. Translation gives CASSWETGPYEQYF.

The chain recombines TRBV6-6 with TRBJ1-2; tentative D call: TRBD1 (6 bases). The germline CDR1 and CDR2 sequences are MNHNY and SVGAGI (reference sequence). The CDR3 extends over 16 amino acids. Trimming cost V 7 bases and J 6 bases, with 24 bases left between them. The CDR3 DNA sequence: TGTGCCAGCATCCCCGGGAGGAGGGGGGGTTCTGATGGCTACACCTTC. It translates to CASIPGRRGGSDGYTF.

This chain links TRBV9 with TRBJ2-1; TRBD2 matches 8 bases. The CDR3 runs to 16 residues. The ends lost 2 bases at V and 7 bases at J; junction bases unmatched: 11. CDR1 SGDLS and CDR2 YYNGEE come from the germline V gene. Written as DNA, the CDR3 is TGTGCCAGCAGCGTCCACACTAGCGGCTTAGAAAATGAGCAGTTCTTC. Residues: CASSVHTSGLENEQFF.

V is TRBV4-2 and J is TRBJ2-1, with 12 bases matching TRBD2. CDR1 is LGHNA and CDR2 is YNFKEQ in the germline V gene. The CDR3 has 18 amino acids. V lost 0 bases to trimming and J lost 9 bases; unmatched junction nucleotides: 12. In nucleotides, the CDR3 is TGTGCCAGCAGCCAAGATGGGCTAGCGGGAGGGGGTTTGGGTGAGCAGTTCTTC. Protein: CASSQDGLAGGGLGEQFF.